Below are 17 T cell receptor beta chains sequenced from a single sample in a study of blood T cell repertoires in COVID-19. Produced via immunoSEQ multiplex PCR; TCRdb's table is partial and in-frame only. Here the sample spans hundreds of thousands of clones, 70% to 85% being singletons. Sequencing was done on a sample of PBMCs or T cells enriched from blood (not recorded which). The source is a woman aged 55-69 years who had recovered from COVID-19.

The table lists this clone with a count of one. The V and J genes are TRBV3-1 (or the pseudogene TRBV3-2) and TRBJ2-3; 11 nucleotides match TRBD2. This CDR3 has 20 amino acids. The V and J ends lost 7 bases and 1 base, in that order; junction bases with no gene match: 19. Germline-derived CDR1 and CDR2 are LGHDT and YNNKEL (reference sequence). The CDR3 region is CASKPGAGTSGRGGTDTQYF. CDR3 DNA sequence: TGTGCCAGCAAACCGGGCGCCGGGACTAGCGGTAGAGGGGGCACAGATACGCAGTATTTT.

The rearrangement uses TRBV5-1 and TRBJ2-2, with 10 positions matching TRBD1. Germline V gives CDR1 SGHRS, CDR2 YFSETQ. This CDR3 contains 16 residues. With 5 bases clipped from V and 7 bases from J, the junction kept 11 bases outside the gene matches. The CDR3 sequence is CASRPDRGRSNGELFF. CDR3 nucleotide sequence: TGCGCCAGCAGGCCAGACAGGGGGCGAAGTAACGGGGAGCTGTTTTTT.

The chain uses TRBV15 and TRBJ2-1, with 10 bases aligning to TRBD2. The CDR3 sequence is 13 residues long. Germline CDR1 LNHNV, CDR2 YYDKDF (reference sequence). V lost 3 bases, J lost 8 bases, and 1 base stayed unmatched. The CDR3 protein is CATSSGTSDEQFF. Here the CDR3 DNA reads TGTGCCACCAGCAGCGGGACTAGCGATGAGCAGTTCTTC.

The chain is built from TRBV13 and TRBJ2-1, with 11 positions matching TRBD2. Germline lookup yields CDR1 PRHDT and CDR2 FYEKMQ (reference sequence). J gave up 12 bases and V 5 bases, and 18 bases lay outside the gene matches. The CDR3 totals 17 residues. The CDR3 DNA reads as TGTGCCAGCAGCCAAACCGAACCGGGACTAGCGGTTTCAGGGCAGTTCTTC. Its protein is CASSQTEPGLAVSGQFF. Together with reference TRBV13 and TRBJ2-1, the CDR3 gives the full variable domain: AAGVIQSPRHLIKEKRETATLKCYPIPRHDTVYWYQQGPGQDPQFLISFYEKMQSDKGSIPDRFSAQQFSDYHSELNMSSLELGDSALYFCASSQTEPGLAVSGQFFGPGTRLTVL.

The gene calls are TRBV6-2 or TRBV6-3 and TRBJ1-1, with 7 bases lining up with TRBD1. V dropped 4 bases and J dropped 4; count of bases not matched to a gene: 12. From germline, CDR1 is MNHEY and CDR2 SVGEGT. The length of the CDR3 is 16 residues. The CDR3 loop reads CASSSPLGGAGTEAFF. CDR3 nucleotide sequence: TGTGCCAGCAGTTCCCCCTTAGGGGGCGCGGGCACTGAAGCTTTCTTT.

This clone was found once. The CDR3 region is CASRAGTGYTEAFF. The DNA of the CDR3 is TGCGCCAGCAGGGCAGGGACAGGGTACACTGAAGCTTTCTTT. This chain uses TRBV10-2 with TRBJ1-1; 9 nucleotides align to TRBD1. Germline CDR1 and CDR2: WSHSY and SAAADI. The CDR3 loop spans 14 amino acids. V lost 6 bases, J lost 3 bases, and 5 bases stayed unmatched.

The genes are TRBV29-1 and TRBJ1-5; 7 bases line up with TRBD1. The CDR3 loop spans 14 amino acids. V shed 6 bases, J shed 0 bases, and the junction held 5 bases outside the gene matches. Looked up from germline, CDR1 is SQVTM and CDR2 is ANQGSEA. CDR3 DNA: TGCAGCGTAAGGGCAGGGGGTAGCAATCAGCCCCAGCATTTT. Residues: CSVRAGGSNQPQHF.

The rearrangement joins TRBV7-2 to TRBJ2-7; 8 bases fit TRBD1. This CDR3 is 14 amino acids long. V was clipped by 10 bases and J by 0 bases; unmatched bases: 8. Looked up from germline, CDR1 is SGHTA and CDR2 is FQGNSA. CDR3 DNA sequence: TGTGCCACCGCCCGGGACAGGAGCTCCTACGAGCAGTACTTC. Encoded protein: CATARDRSSYEQYF.

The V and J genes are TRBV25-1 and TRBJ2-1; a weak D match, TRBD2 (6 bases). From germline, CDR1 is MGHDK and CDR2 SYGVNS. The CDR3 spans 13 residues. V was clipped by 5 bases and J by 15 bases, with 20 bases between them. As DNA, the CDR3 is TGTGCCAGCAGTTTAGAACCACCGGGACTTCGGTTCTTC. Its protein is CASSLEPPGLRFF.

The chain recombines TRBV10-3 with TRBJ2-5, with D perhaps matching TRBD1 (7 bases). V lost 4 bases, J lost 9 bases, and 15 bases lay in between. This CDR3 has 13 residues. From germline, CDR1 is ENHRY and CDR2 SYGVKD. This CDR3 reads CAISGTTGEAQYF. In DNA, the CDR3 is TGTGCCATCAGTGGGACCACAGGGGAGGCCCAGTACTTC.

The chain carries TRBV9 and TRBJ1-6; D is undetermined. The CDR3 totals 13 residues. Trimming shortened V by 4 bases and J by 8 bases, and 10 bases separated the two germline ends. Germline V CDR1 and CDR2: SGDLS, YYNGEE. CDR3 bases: TGTGCCAGCAGCTCCTACGGAGATTCACCCCTCCACTTT. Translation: CASSSYGDSPLHF.

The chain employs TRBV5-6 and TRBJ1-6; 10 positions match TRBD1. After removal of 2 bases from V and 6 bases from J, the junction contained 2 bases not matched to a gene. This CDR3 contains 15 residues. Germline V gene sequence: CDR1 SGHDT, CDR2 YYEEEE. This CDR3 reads CASSFDRGLNSPLHF. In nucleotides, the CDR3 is TGTGCCAGCAGCTTTGACAGGGGGCTTAATTCACCCCTCCACTTT.

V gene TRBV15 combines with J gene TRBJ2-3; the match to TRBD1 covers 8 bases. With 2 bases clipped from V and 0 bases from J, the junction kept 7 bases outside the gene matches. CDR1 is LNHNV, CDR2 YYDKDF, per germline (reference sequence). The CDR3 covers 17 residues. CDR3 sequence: CATSRLLDRGSTDTQYF. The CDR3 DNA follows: TGTGCCACCAGCAGATTACTTGACAGGGGAAGCACAGATACGCAGTATTTT. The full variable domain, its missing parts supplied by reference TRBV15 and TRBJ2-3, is DAMVIQNPRYQVTQFGKPVTLSCSQTLNHNVMYWYQQKSSQAPKLLFHYYDKDFNNEADTPDNFQSRRPNTSFCFLDIRSPGLGDTAMYLCATSRLLDRGSTDTQYFGPGTRLTVL.

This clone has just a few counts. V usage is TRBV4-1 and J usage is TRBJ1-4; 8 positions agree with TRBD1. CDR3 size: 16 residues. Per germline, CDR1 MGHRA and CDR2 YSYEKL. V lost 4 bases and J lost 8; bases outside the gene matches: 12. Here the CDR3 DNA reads TGCGCCAGCAGCCTCTTGCTGGACAGGGCAGGAGAAAAACTGTTTTTT. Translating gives CASSLLLDRAGEKLFF.

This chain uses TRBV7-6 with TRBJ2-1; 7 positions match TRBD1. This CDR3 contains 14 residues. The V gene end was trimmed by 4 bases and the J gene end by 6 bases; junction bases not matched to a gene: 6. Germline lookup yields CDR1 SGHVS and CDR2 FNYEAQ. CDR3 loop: CASSYRQGSNEQFF. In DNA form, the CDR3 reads TGTGCCAGCAGCTACCGACAGGGTTCCAATGAGCAGTTCTTC.

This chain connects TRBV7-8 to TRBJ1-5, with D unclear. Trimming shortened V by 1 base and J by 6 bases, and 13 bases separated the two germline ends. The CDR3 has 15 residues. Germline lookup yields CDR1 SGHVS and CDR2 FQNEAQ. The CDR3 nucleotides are TGTGCCAGCAGCTTAGGGAAACTTGAGGGTCAGCCCCAGCATTTT. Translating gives CASSLGKLEGQPQHF.

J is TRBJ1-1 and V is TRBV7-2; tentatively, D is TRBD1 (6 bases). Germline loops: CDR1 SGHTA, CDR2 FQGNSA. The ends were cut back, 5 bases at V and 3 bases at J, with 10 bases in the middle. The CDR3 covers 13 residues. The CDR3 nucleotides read TGTGCCAGCAGCACAGGGATTTACACTGAAGCTTTCTTT. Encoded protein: CASSTGIYTEAFF.